These 20 T cell receptor beta chains were sequenced from one sample in a study of siplizumab effects on memory and regulatory T cells. Measured with immunoSEQ multiplex PCR; TCRdb has only the in-frame clones, and not every one. This sample has some 100,000 clones, with 92% found just once. Sequences were obtained from Tregs sorted from blood. These receptors all stem from a human donor in good health.

The V call is TRBV5-1, the J call TRBJ2-2, with D possibly TRBD2 on 6 matching bases. The CDR3 length is 15 residues. The germline V and J ends were trimmed by 1 base and 4 bases, with 11 bases remaining between them. CDR1 and CDR2 (germline): SGHRS, YFSETQ. Here the CDR3 DNA reads TGCGCCAGCAGCTTGATAAGCGGGTCCACCGGGGAGCTGTTTTTT. Translation gives CASSLISGSTGELFF.

J is TRBJ1-2 and V is TRBV5-6, with TRBD1 matching 8 bases. V was clipped by 4 bases and J by 7 bases; unmatched bases: 12. This CDR3 has 15 amino acids. In germline, CDR1 is SGHDT, CDR2 YYEEEE. In nucleotides, the CDR3 is TGTGCCAGCAGCGCATATGGACAGGGATTCGGTGGCTACACCTTC. This gives the protein CASSAYGQGFGGYTF.

There are a few counts of this clone. The chain combines TRBV19 with TRBJ2-7, with D perhaps being TRBD1 or TRBD2 (5 bases each). Between the trimmed V and J ends, which lost 3 bases and 5 bases, there was a span of 14 bases. CDR3 length: 14 amino acids. Germline V gene sequence: CDR1 LNHDA, CDR2 SQIVND (reference sequence). CDR3: CASSMGSRVNEQYF. CDR3 coding DNA: TGTGCCAGTAGTATGGGGAGCAGGGTCAACGAGCAGTACTTC.

This rearrangement joins TRBV25-1 to TRBJ2-7; D is perhaps TRBD2 (7 bases). The CDR3 totals 16 residues. CDR1 and CDR2 (germline): MGHDK, SYGVNS. Trimming left V 2 bases short and J 7 bases short, with 21 bases between. CDR3 region: CASSERFLRGAGEQYF. For the CDR3, the DNA is TGTGCCAGCAGTGAAAGATTCCTCCGGGGGGCAGGGGAGCAGTACTTC.

The chain combines TRBV25-1 with TRBJ1-5; D may be TRBD1 (5 bases). This CDR3 comprises 12 residues. Between the trimmed V and J ends, which lost 4 bases and 5 bases, there was a span of 6 bases. The germline V gene has CDR1 MGHDK and CDR2 SYGVNS. CDR3 residues: CASSVGDQPQHF. CDR3 nucleotide sequence: TGTGCCAGCAGTGTGGGGGATCAGCCCCAGCATTTT.

The gene calls are TRBV5-1 and TRBJ2-5; D unclear. Germline V CDR1 and CDR2: SGHRS, YFSETQ. Trimming removed 0 bases at V and 7 bases at J, with 10 bases between. CDR3 length: 13 amino acids. This chain's CDR3 is CASSLAEKGTQYF. For the CDR3, the DNA is TGCGCCAGCAGCTTGGCGGAGAAGGGGACCCAGTACTTC.

This chain links TRBV19 with TRBJ1-3; the D is unclear. Trimming removed 5 bases from V and 1 base from J, with 9 bases in between. CDR1 is LNHDA and CDR2 is SQIVND in the germline V gene (reference sequence). The CDR3 runs 14 residues. CDR3 sequence (DNA): TGTGCCAGTAGTGAGGGTATTTCTGGAAACACCATATATTTT. Translation gives CASSEGISGNTIYF.

The count of this clone is one. The chain recombines TRBV18 with TRBJ1-5, with D possibly TRBD1 on 5 matching bases. From germline, CDR1 is KGHSH and CDR2 LQKENI. This CDR3 has 15 residues. Between the trimmed V and J ends, which lost 1 base and 3 bases, there was a span of 10 bases. The CDR3: CASSPRGSYNQPQHF. CDR3 nucleotide sequence: TGTGCCAGCTCACCACGGGGGTCTTACAATCAGCCCCAGCATTTT.

The chain has TRBV6-6 and TRBJ2-1; D unclear. The CDR3 has 10 amino acids. Germline CDR1 MNHNY, CDR2 SVGAGI (reference sequence). The V gene lost 2 bases and the J gene lost 12 bases, with 5 bases spanning the gap. This chain's CDR3 is CASSYGLQFF. DNA for the CDR3: TGTGCCAGCAGTTACGGGTTGCAGTTCTTC.

The rearrangement links TRBV7-8 to TRBJ2-3; D gene ambiguous. The CDR3 has 14 residues. Trimming stripped 5 bases from V and 2 bases from J, with 11 bases between. Germline V gene data show CDR1 as SGHVS and CDR2 as FQNEAQ. CDR3 amino acids: CASSAWANTDTQYF. CDR3 coding DNA: TGTGCCAGCAGCGCATGGGCAAACACAGATACGCAGTATTTT.

CDR3 sequence reads: CASSFGTSVYEQYF. The CDR3 DNA is TGTGCCAGCAGTTTTGGGACTAGCGTCTACGAGCAGTACTTC. The chain recombines TRBV28 with TRBJ2-7; 10 bases are a match to TRBD2. Germline V CDR1 and CDR2: MDHEN, SYDVKM. The CDR3 is made up of 14 amino acids. Unmatched junction bases numbered 2, after V lost 3 bases and J lost 3 bases.

This chain joins TRBV4-2 and TRBJ2-1; D is uncertain. With 0 bases removed from V and 4 bases from J, the gap between germline ends came to 10 bases. This CDR3 contains 15 residues. In germline, CDR1 is LGHNA, CDR2 YNFKEQ. This chain's CDR3 is CASSQDERSYNEQFF. The CDR3 DNA follows: TGTGCCAGCAGCCAAGATGAGAGGAGTTACAATGAGCAGTTCTTC.

The V call is TRBV4-2, the J call TRBJ2-1, with TRBD2 matching over 13 bases. Trimming took 1 base from V and 6 from J; bases not matched to a gene: 3. There are 16 residues in the CDR3. Germline V gives CDR1 LGHNA, CDR2 YNFKEQ. CDR3 sequence reads: CASSQVLAGGTNEQFF. In DNA, the CDR3 is TGTGCCAGCAGCCAAGTACTAGCGGGAGGGACCAATGAGCAGTTCTTC.

V and J are TRBV9 and TRBJ2-7; D possibly corresponds to TRBD2 (7 bases). Germline CDR1 SGDLS, CDR2 YYNGEE. The V gene lost 0 bases and the J gene lost 4 bases, with 14 bases spanning the gap. CDR3 length: 15 amino acids. In DNA, the CDR3 is TGTGCCAGCAGCGTAGCGCCGGGGGGCGGGTACGAGCAGTACTTC. It translates to CASSVAPGGGYEQYF.

CDR3 in DNA: TGTGCCATCAGTGACGGTCCAGGCCGGGGGACGCAGTATTTT. Amino acids: CAISDGPGRGTQYF. The rearrangement joins TRBV10-3 to TRBJ2-3, with a tentative D call TRBD2 (6 bases). This CDR3 is built from 14 residues. The germline gives CDR1 ENHRY, CDR2 SYGVKD. V was cut by 3 bases and J by 9 bases, with 16 bases left in between.

CDR3 sequence (DNA): TGTGCCAGTAGTTTCCTGTCTGAAGCTTTCTTT. This encodes CASSFLSEAFF. The chain links TRBV19 to TRBJ1-1; D gene uncertain. Germline CDR1 and CDR2: LNHDA and SQIVND (reference sequence). Trimming took off 5 bases at V and 6 bases at J, with 7 bases between the two ends. The CDR3 consists of 11 residues.

This clone occurred once. In DNA, the CDR3 is TGTGCCAGCAGTTACTGGACAGGCTCCTACGAGCAGTACTTC. Amino acid sequence: CASSYWTGSYEQYF. The chain uses TRBV6-5 and TRBJ2-7, with 7 bases that match TRBD1. This CDR3 contains 14 residues. Trimming took 1 base from V and 0 from J; bases not matched to a gene: 0. Germline values: CDR1 MNHEY, CDR2 SVGAGI.

The rearrangement uses TRBV5-1 and TRBJ2-6; D is unresolved. Germline CDR1 is SGHRS and CDR2 is YFSETQ. The CDR3 runs 16 residues. The V end lost 2 bases, the J end lost 0 bases, and 9 bases lay between the germline ends. CDR3 in amino acids: CASSFARSSGANVLTF. Here the CDR3 DNA reads TGCGCCAGCAGCTTCGCCCGGAGCTCTGGGGCCAACGTCCTGACTTTC.

This chain's CDR3 is CASKVQAPSTDTQYF. The CDR3 DNA reads TGTGCCAGCAAGGTTCAAGCCCCTAGCACAGATACGCAGTATTTT. V and J are TRBV6-5 and TRBJ2-3; D unclear. V was clipped by 7 bases and J by 0 bases, with 14 bases between them. The CDR3 totals 15 residues. In germline, CDR1 is MNHEY, CDR2 SVGAGI.

This clone was counted once. The chain couples TRBV5-1 to TRBJ1-5; D possibly corresponds to TRBD1 (6 bases). Germline loops: CDR1 SGHRS, CDR2 YFSETQ. The CDR3 length is 13 residues. Trimming took 0 bases from V and 7 from J, leaving 8 bases between them. The CDR3 region is CASSLGGAQPQHF. Here the CDR3 DNA reads TGCGCCAGCAGCTTGGGGGGGGCGCAGCCCCAGCATTTT.